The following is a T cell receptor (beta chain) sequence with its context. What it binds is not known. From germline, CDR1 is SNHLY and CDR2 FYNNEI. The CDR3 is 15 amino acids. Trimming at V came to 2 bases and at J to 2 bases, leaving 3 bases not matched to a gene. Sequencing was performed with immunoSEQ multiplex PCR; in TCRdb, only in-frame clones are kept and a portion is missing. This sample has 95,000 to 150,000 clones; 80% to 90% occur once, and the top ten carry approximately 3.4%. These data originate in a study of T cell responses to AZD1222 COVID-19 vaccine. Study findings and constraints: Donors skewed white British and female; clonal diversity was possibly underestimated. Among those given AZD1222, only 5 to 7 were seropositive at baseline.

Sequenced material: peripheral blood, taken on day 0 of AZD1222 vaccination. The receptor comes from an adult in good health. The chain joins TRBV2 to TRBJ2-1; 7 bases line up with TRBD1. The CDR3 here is CASSETGTAYNEQFF. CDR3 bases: TGTGCCAGCAGTGAAACCGGGACAGCCTACAATGAGCAGTTCTTC.